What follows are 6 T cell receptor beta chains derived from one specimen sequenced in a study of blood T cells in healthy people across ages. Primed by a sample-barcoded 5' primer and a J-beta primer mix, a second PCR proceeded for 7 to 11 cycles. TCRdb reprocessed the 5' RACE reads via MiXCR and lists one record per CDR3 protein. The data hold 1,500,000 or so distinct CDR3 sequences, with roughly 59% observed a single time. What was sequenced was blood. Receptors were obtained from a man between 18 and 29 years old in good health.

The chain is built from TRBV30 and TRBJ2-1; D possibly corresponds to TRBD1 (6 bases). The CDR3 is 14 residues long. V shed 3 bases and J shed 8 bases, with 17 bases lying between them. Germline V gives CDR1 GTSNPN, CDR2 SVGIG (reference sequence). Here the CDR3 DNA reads TGTGCCTGGAGGTCAGCCTCTAGACAGGATGAGCAGTTCTTC. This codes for CAWRSASRQDEQFF. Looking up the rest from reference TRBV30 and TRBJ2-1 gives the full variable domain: SQTIHQWPATLVQPVGSPLSLECTVEGTSNPNLYWYRQAAGRGLQLLFYSVGIGQISSEVPQNLSASRPQDRQFILSSKKLLLSDSGFYLCAWRSASRQDEQFFGPGTRLTVL.

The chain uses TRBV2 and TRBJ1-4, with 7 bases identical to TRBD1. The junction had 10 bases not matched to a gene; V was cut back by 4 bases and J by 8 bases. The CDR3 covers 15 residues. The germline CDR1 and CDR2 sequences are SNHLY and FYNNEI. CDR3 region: CASSAQGGLKEKLFF. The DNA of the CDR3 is TGTGCCAGCAGTGCCCAGGGGGGACTGAAAGAAAAACTGTTTTTT.

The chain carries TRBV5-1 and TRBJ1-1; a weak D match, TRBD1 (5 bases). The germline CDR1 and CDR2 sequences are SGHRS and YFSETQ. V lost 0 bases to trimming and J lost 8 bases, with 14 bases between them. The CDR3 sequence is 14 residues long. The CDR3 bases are TGCGCCAGCAGCTTGGCTTGGGGGACGGGAGAAGCTTTCTTT. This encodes CASSLAWGTGEAFF.

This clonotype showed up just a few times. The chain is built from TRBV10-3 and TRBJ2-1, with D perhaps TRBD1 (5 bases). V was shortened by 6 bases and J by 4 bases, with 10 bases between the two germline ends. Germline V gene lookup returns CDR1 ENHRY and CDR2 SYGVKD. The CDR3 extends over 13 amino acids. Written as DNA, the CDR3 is TGTGCCATCAGGCCGGACAAGTACAATGAGCAGTTCTTC. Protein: CAIRPDKYNEQFF.

This CDR3 is CASNTLLGDTGELFF. The CDR3 DNA reads TGTGCCAGCAACACGCTTTTGGGAGACACCGGGGAGCTGTTTTTT. This chain joins TRBV27 and TRBJ2-2; D possibly corresponds to TRBD2 (5 bases). CDR3 length: 15 amino acids. Per germline, CDR1 MNHEY and CDR2 SMNVEV (reference sequence). Trimming cost V 7 bases and J 3 bases, with 15 bases left between them.

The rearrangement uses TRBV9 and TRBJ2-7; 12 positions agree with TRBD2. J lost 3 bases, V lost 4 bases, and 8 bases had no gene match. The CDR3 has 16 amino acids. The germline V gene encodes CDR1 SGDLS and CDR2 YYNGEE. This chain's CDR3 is CASSTGTSGPIYEQYF. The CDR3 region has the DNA TGTGCCAGCAGCACCGGGACTAGCGGGCCTATCTACGAGCAGTACTTC.